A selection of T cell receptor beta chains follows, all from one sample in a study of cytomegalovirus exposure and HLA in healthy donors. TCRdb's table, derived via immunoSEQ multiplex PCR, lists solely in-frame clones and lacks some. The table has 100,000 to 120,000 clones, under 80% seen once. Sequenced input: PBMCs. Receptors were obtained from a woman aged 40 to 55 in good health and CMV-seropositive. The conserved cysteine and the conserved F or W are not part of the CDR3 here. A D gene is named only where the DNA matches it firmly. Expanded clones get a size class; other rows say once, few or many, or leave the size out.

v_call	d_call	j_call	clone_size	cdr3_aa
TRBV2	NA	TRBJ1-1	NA	ASSRNTEAF
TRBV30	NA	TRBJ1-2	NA	AWLGPYGYT
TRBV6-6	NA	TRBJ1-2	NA	ASSSTRNYGYT
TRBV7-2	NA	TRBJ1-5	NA	ASSLVTYSNRPQH
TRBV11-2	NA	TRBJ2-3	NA	ASSLTTDTQY
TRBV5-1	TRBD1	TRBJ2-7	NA	ASSTTGGVEQY
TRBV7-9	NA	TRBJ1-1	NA	ASKTDGLANTEAF
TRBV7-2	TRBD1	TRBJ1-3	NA	ASSLGTGDGNTIY
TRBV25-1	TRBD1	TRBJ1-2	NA	ASSDSDRDYGYT
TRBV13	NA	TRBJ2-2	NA	ASSLRQRANTGELF
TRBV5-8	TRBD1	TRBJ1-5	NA	ASSLRTGGSNQPQH
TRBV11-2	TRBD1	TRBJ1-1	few	ASSLAGTGGEAF
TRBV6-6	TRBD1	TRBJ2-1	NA	ASSPEDRVYNEQF
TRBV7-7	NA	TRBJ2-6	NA	ASSSAGPGANVLT
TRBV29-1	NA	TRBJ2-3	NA	SVVGLMRDGTSTDTQY
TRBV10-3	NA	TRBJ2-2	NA	AISESSGVYTGELF
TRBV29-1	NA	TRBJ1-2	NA	SVQSANYGYT